This T cell receptor (beta chain) was recorded in a study of cytomegalovirus exposure and HLA in healthy donors. The study's findings and limits: Among the CMV-associated chains, a few were confirmed in vitro as specific for CMV antigens. According to reports, the classifier identified cytomegalovirus status with high specificity and sensitivity. In an earlier analysis, most TCR beta V segments were productive about 87% or about 30% of the time.

Primers: 60 Vbeta forward and 13 Jbeta reverse. Sequenced by immunoSEQ multiplex PCR; TCRdb stores in-frame clones only, minus some. The repertoire has 150,000 to 200,000 clones, around 80% of them found once; the top ten carry around 2%. As concerns this clone: Its target is not known. A read error may produce the germline difference seen at one junction end.

CDR1 and CDR2 from the germline V gene are SSHAT and FNYEAQ (reference sequence). CDR3 length equals 15 residues. The sequencing sample was made of PBMCs. The J gene is TRBJ2-5, the V gene TRBV7-7, with D tentatively TRBD2 (5 bases). This receptor was taken from a woman between 18 and 29 years old in good health and CMV-seropositive. CDR3 DNA: TGTGCTAGCAGCTCTGACGCGGGCGGACAAGAGACCCAGTACTTC. It is translated as CASSSDAGGQETQYF.